The rows below give T cell receptor beta chains drawn from one sample of a study of blood T cell repertoires in COVID-19. Measured with immunoSEQ multiplex PCR; TCRdb has only the in-frame clones, and not every one. The table lists some 87,000 clones, about 92% of them singletons. The sample taken for sequencing was peripheral blood. All receptors derive from a woman aged 55-69 years with active COVID-19. Both conserved end residues are part of each CDR3. Fields, in order: J gene, V gene, D gene, clone size, CDR3 DNA, CDR3 protein. A D gene is named only where the DNA matches it firmly. The size field is filled for only some rows; it gives once, few, many or a size class.

j_gene: TRBJ1-2; v_gene: TRBV11-3; d_gene: TRBD1; abundance: .; CDR3nt: TGTGCCAGCTCGGGACAGGCACCTATTACTACAGGCTACACCTTC; CDR3aa: CASSGQAPITTGYTF
j_gene: TRBJ2-3; v_gene: TRBV5-1; d_gene: .; abundance: once; CDR3nt: TGCGCCAGCAGCTTGGCCTGGGGAGCAGATACGCAGTATTTT; CDR3aa: CASSLAWGADTQYF
j_gene: TRBJ1-1; v_gene: TRBV2; d_gene: TRBD1; abundance: once; CDR3nt: TGTGCCAGCAGGGGGGGACAGGGCCTTGAAGCTTTCTTT; CDR3aa: CASRGGQGLEAFF
j_gene: TRBJ2-5; v_gene: TRBV7-7; d_gene: TRBD2; abundance: .; CDR3nt: TGTGCCAGCAGCCGAGAACTAGCGGGGCGAGAGACCCAGTACTTC; CDR3aa: CASSRELAGRETQYF
j_gene: TRBJ1-2; v_gene: TRBV19; d_gene: .; abundance: few; CDR3nt: TGTGCCAGTAGTATAGATCTGGGCTCCTCCGGAGGCTACACCTTC; CDR3aa: CASSIDLGSSGGYTF
j_gene: TRBJ2-3; v_gene: TRBV9; d_gene: TRBD2; abundance: .; CDR3nt: TGTGCCAGCAGCGGAGGACTAGCGGGGGGAAGGGATACGCAGTATTTT; CDR3aa: CASSGGLAGGRDTQYF
j_gene: TRBJ1-3; v_gene: TRBV28; d_gene: .; abundance: .; CDR3nt: TGTGCCAGCAGTTTCCCAGGGTCTGGAAACACCATATATTTT; CDR3aa: CASSFPGSGNTIYF
j_gene: TRBJ2-4; v_gene: TRBV19; d_gene: .; abundance: .; CDR3nt: TGTGCCAGTACCCAGGGTCGGGGGTCAGCCAAAAACATTCAGTACTTC; CDR3aa: CASTQGRGSAKNIQYF
j_gene: TRBJ2-5; v_gene: TRBV25-1; d_gene: .; abundance: .; CDR3nt: TGTGCCAGCAGTGAATCAGAGGACATACAAGAGACCCAGTACTTC; CDR3aa: CASSESEDIQETQYF
j_gene: TRBJ1-4; v_gene: TRBV2; d_gene: .; abundance: .; CDR3nt: TGTGCCAGCAGTGGGAGGACAGTAGGAAGGGAAAAACTGTTTTTT; CDR3aa: CASSGRTVGREKLFF
j_gene: TRBJ2-4; v_gene: TRBV6-2/TRBV6-3; d_gene: .; abundance: .; CDR3nt: TGTGCCAGTAGTCCGGACTTCGGTACCAAAAACATTCAGTACTTC; CDR3aa: CASSPDFGTKNIQYF
j_gene: TRBJ2-5; v_gene: TRBV5-1; d_gene: .; abundance: .; CDR3nt: TGCGCCAGCAGCTTGAGCGACAGAGGAGAGACCCAGTACTTC; CDR3aa: CASSLSDRGETQYF
j_gene: TRBJ2-7; v_gene: TRBV19; d_gene: TRBD1; abundance: once; CDR3nt: TGTGCCAGTAGTCCCACAGGGGGCAACTACGAGCAGTACTTC; CDR3aa: CASSPTGGNYEQYF
j_gene: TRBJ2-1; v_gene: TRBV2; d_gene: TRBD1; abundance: .; CDR3nt: TGTGCCAGCAGCCTAAGACAGGGTTCTTACAATGAGCAGTTCTTC; CDR3aa: CASSLRQGSYNEQFF
j_gene: TRBJ2-3; v_gene: TRBV23-1; d_gene: TRBD2; abundance: .; CDR3nt: TGCGCCAGCAGTCAATACTTCACGGCTAGCGGGGGGGCGGGAGATACGCAGTATTTT; CDR3aa: CASSQYFTASGGAGDTQYF
j_gene: TRBJ2-7; v_gene: TRBV12-5; d_gene: TRBD1; abundance: .; CDR3nt: TGTGCTAGTGGTTTGGCAGGGGGCCCAGGCTACGAGCAGTACTTC; CDR3aa: CASGLAGGPGYEQYF
j_gene: TRBJ2-5; v_gene: TRBV24-1; d_gene: TRBD1; abundance: .; CDR3nt: TGTGCCACCAGTGATTCGGGACAGATAGAAGAGACCCAGTACTTC; CDR3aa: CATSDSGQIEETQYF
j_gene: TRBJ1-4; v_gene: TRBV7-7; d_gene: TRBD1; abundance: few; CDR3nt: TGTGCTAGCAGCTTAGGACAGGGGCTGAATGAAAAACTGTTTTTT; CDR3aa: CASSLGQGLNEKLFF
j_gene: TRBJ1-2; v_gene: TRBV5-1; d_gene: .; abundance: .; CDR3nt: TGCGCCAGCAGCGAGACAGAAGATGGCTACACCTTC; CDR3aa: CASSETEDGYTF
j_gene: TRBJ2-1; v_gene: TRBV28; d_gene: .; abundance: .; CDR3nt: TGTGCCAGCAGTTTATACACAGGGACGGGAAACTCCTACAATGAGCAGTTCTTC; CDR3aa: CASSLYTGTGNSYNEQFF
j_gene: TRBJ1-6; v_gene: TRBV6-5; d_gene: .; abundance: .; CDR3nt: TGTGCCAGCAGTTCGGGGAACATTAATTCACCCCTCCACTTT; CDR3aa: CASSSGNINSPLHF
j_gene: TRBJ1-1; v_gene: TRBV28; d_gene: TRBD1; abundance: .; CDR3nt: TGTGCCAGCAGTCCCGTGGGACAGGGGGCCGTTGAAGCTTTCTTT; CDR3aa: CASSPVGQGAVEAFF
j_gene: TRBJ2-5; v_gene: TRBV7-9; d_gene: .; abundance: .; CDR3nt: TGTGCCAGTAGCCTGGGGGGACAAGAGACCCAGTACTTC; CDR3aa: CASSLGGQETQYF
j_gene: TRBJ1-1; v_gene: TRBV6-5; d_gene: .; abundance: .; CDR3nt: TGTGCCAGCATCAAAACACGCGGAAGCACTGAAGCTTTCTTT; CDR3aa: CASIKTRGSTEAFF
j_gene: TRBJ2-1; v_gene: TRBV28; d_gene: TRBD1; abundance: .; CDR3nt: TGTGCCAGCAGTTCCAAGACAGGGAGAAATTACAATGAGCAGTTCTTC; CDR3aa: CASSSKTGRNYNEQFF
j_gene: TRBJ2-3; v_gene: TRBV9; d_gene: .; abundance: .; CDR3nt: TGTGCCAGCAGCGTAGTCGCGGGGCTACCGTCAGATACGCAGTATTTT; CDR3aa: CASSVVAGLPSDTQYF
j_gene: TRBJ2-3; v_gene: TRBV12-5; d_gene: TRBD2; abundance: .; CDR3nt: TGTGCTAGTGGCTCGGGACTAGCGGGAGCGACAGATACGCAGTATTTT; CDR3aa: CASGSGLAGATDTQYF
j_gene: TRBJ1-5; v_gene: TRBV19; d_gene: TRBD1; abundance: .; CDR3nt: TGTGCCAGTAGTATAGAGACAGGGGGGAGCAATCAGCCCCAGCATTTT; CDR3aa: CASSIETGGSNQPQHF
j_gene: TRBJ2-2; v_gene: TRBV29-1; d_gene: TRBD1; abundance: .; CDR3nt: TGCAGCGGGGGGACAGCCGGCGGGGAGCTGTTTTTT; CDR3aa: CSGGTAGGELFF
j_gene: TRBJ2-2; v_gene: TRBV4-3; d_gene: .; abundance: .; CDR3nt: TGCGCCAGCAGCCAAGATCGGGTTCTGGACACCGGGGAGCTGTTTTTT; CDR3aa: CASSQDRVLDTGELFF
j_gene: TRBJ1-5; v_gene: TRBV19; d_gene: TRBD1; abundance: .; CDR3nt: TGTGCCAGTAGTACCGGGACAGGGACTTATAGCAATCAGCCCCAGCATTTT; CDR3aa: CASSTGTGTYSNQPQHF
j_gene: TRBJ2-5; v_gene: TRBV5-6; d_gene: TRBD1; abundance: .; CDR3nt: TGTGCCAGCAGCTATCAAAGGACAGGCATGAGGGAGACCCAGTACTTC; CDR3aa: CASSYQRTGMRETQYF
j_gene: TRBJ1-4; v_gene: TRBV10-3; d_gene: TRBD1; abundance: .; CDR3nt: TGTGCCATCAGCGGGACAGGACCTAATGAAAAACTGTTTTTT; CDR3aa: CAISGTGPNEKLFF
j_gene: TRBJ2-7; v_gene: TRBV9; d_gene: TRBD2; abundance: .; CDR3nt: TGTGCCAGCAGCCCCCTCCGACTAGCGGGAGTAAATGAGCAGTACTTC; CDR3aa: CASSPLRLAGVNEQYF
j_gene: TRBJ1-1; v_gene: TRBV7-8; d_gene: .; abundance: .; CDR3nt: TGTGCCAGCAGCTTAAGGAGGGTTCCTGGGGAGAACACTGAAGCTTTCTTT; CDR3aa: CASSLRRVPGENTEAFF
j_gene: TRBJ2-1; v_gene: TRBV27; d_gene: .; abundance: .; CDR3nt: TGTGCCAGCAGTTTAATGCAGGGCTCCTACAATGAGCAGTTCTTC; CDR3aa: CASSLMQGSYNEQFF
j_gene: TRBJ1-1; v_gene: TRBV4-1; d_gene: .; abundance: .; CDR3nt: TGCGCCAGCAGCCCGATCAGGGGAGTGAACACTGAAGCTTTCTTT; CDR3aa: CASSPIRGVNTEAFF
j_gene: TRBJ1-6; v_gene: TRBV19; d_gene: .; abundance: .; CDR3nt: TGTGCCAGTAGTCGGGTCACAGGGAATAATTCACCCCTCCACTTT; CDR3aa: CASSRVTGNNSPLHF
j_gene: TRBJ2-2; v_gene: TRBV2; d_gene: .; abundance: few; CDR3nt: TGTGCCAGCAGATTAACTAGCACCGGGGAGCTGTTTTTT; CDR3aa: CASRLTSTGELFF
j_gene: TRBJ2-1; v_gene: TRBV6-5; d_gene: TRBD2; abundance: .; CDR3nt: TGTGCCAGCAGTTATGGCGGGAGCTCCTACAATGAGCAGTTCTTC; CDR3aa: CASSYGGSSYNEQFF
j_gene: TRBJ2-3; v_gene: TRBV5-8; d_gene: .; abundance: .; CDR3nt: TGTGCCAGCAGCTTCCGACAGGCAATGGATACGCAGTATTTT; CDR3aa: CASSFRQAMDTQYF
j_gene: TRBJ2-6; v_gene: TRBV4-1; d_gene: TRBD1; abundance: .; CDR3nt: TGCGCCAGCACCCTGTTGCCCCCGGACAGGGTATCTGGGGCCAACGTCCTGACTTTC; CDR3aa: CASTLLPPDRVSGANVLTF